One sample yielded the 10 T cell receptor beta chains listed below, sequenced in a study of cytomegalovirus exposure and HLA in healthy donors. Assay: immunoSEQ multiplex PCR; the TCRdb copy retains only in-frame clones and omits some. The sample contains about 130,000 clones, roughly four fifths of which appear only once. Sequencing was performed on PBMCs. These receptor sequences come from a man aged 25-40 years in good health and CMV-seropositive.

This sequence joins TRBV5-1 and TRBJ1-2; D might be TRBD1 (5 bases). Germline-derived CDR1 and CDR2 are SGHRS and YFSETQ. Trimming left V 0 bases short and J 4 bases short, with 7 bases between. CDR3 length equals 13 residues. CDR3: CASSLAQAYGYTF. As DNA, the CDR3 is TGCGCCAGCAGCTTGGCACAGGCCTATGGCTACACCTTC. The variable domain in full, completed from reference TRBV5-1 and TRBJ1-2, reads KAGVTQTPRYLIKTRGQQVTLSCSPISGHRSVSWYQQTPGQGLQFLFEYFSETQRNKGNFPGRFSGRQFSNSRSEMNVSTLELGDSALYLCASSLAQAYGYTFGSGTRLTVV.

The CDR3 coding sequence is TGCGCCAGCAGCTTAATCCCGGACACTGAAGCTTTCTTT. Residues: CASSLIPDTEAFF. The chain couples TRBV5-1 to TRBJ1-1, with D hard to call. The CDR3 contains 13 residues. V lost 2 bases and J 3 bases, leaving 8 bases between the germline ends. Germline CDR1 SGHRS, CDR2 YFSETQ.

The chain combines TRBV11-2 with TRBJ2-4; D is unresolved. Germline CDR1 is SGHAT and CDR2 is FQNNGV. V lost 1 base and J 0 bases, leaving 10 bases between the germline ends. This CDR3 is 16 amino acids long. Written as DNA, the CDR3 is TGTGCCAGCAGCTTAGGCTCACCACTAGCCAAAAACATTCAGTACTTC. This translates into CASSLGSPLAKNIQYF.

This clone was recorded once. This chain joins TRBV7-4 and TRBJ1-2; no clear D. The germline V and J ends were trimmed by 3 bases and 6 bases, with 11 bases remaining between them. Germline values: CDR1 SGHVT, CDR2 SQSDAQ. The CDR3 length is 13 residues. This chain's CDR3 is CASSLLRGDGYTF. As DNA, the CDR3 is TGTGCCAGCAGCTTGTTGCGCGGGGATGGCTACACCTTC.

The chain recombines TRBV5-1 with TRBJ1-2; 12 nucleotides align to TRBD1. This CDR3 is built from 15 residues. Germline V lookup: CDR1 SGHRS, CDR2 YFSETQ. The J segment lost 4 bases and the V segment lost 4 bases, leaving 5 bases of the junction unmatched. CDR3 in DNA: TGCGCCAGCAGCCAGGGGACAGGGGGCGGCTATGGCTACACCTTC. Translating it yields CASSQGTGGGYGYTF.

On this clone: The same CDR3 can be traced to other DNA sequences in this sample. The chain combines TRBV7-3 with TRBJ1-2; D is uncertain. V was shortened by 3 bases and J by 6 bases, with 11 bases between the two germline ends. Per the germline V gene, CDR1 is SGHTA and CDR2 is FQGTGA. This CDR3 is built from 13 residues. The chain's CDR3 is CASSLSREDGYTF. The DNA for the CDR3 is TGTGCCAGCAGCTTGTCTCGTGAGGATGGCTACACCTTC. Full variable domain (missing parts from reference TRBV7-3 and TRBJ1-2): GAGVSQTPSNKVTEKGKYVELRCDPISGHTALYWYRQSLGQGPEFLIYFQGTGAADDSGLPNDRFFAVRPEGSVSTLKIQRTERGDSAVYLCASSLSREDGYTFGSGTRLTVV.

The rearrangement joins TRBV5-1 to TRBJ2-3, with D unclear. The CDR3 spans 16 residues. CDR1 and CDR2 from the germline V gene are SGHRS and YFSETQ. The germline V and J ends were trimmed by 0 bases and 0 bases, with 11 bases remaining between them. This CDR3 reads CASSLAQARSTDTQYF. The CDR3 nucleotides read TGCGCCAGCAGCTTGGCCCAGGCCCGGAGCACAGATACGCAGTATTTT. Using reference TRBV5-1 and TRBJ2-3 for the parts outside the CDR3, the full variable domain is KAGVTQTPRYLIKTRGQQVTLSCSPISGHRSVSWYQQTPGQGLQFLFEYFSETQRNKGNFPGRFSGRQFSNSRSEMNVSTLELGDSALYLCASSLAQARSTDTQYFGPGTRLTVL.

The chain couples TRBV5-4 to TRBJ2-7; 10 bases align to TRBD2. J was trimmed by 4 bases and V by 4 bases; bases with no gene match: 2. The germline V gene encodes CDR1 SGHNT and CDR2 YYREEE (reference sequence). The CDR3 is 13 residues long. CDR3 region: CASSPSGGYEQYF. The CDR3 coding sequence is TGTGCCAGCAGCCCTAGCGGGGGATACGAGCAGTACTTC.

This clone showed up just a few times. The V gene is TRBV2, the J gene TRBJ1-2; a weak D match, TRBD1 (5 bases). Germline assignment: CDR1 SNHLY and CDR2 FYNNEI. Trimming left V 2 bases short and J 8 bases short, with 15 bases between. The CDR3 is 14 residues long. CDR3 amino acids: CASSELSGAVGYTF. The CDR3 bases are TGTGCCAGCAGTGAACTCAGCGGGGCAGTAGGCTACACCTTC.

The chain links TRBV7-9 to TRBJ1-1; tentatively, D is TRBD1 (5 bases). The CDR3 loop spans 14 amino acids. Germline CDR1 SEHNR, CDR2 FQNEAQ (reference sequence). V gave up 6 bases and J gave up 5 bases, with 16 bases separating them. The CDR3 nucleotides read TGTGCCAGCAGATATGCGATGGGGGGGACTGAAGCTTTCTTT. Its translation: CASRYAMGGTEAFF. The complete variable domain, with remaining parts taken from reference TRBV7-9 and TRBJ1-1, reads DTGVSQNPRHKITKRGQNVTFRCDPISEHNRLYWYRQTLGQGPEFLTYFQNEAQLEKSRLLSDRFSAERPKGSFSTLEIQRTEQGDSAMYLCASRYAMGGTEAFFGQGTRLTVV.